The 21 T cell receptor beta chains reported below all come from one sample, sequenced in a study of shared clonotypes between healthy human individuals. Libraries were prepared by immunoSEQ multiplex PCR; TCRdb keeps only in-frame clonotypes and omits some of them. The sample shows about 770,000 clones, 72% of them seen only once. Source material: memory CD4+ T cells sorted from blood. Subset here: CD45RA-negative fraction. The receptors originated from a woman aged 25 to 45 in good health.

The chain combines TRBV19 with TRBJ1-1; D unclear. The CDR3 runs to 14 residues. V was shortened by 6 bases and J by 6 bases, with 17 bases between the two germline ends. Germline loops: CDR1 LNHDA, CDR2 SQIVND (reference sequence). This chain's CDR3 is CASSSAVGNAEAFF. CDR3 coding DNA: TGTGCCAGTAGCTCCGCCGTGGGAAACGCTGAAGCTTTCTTT.

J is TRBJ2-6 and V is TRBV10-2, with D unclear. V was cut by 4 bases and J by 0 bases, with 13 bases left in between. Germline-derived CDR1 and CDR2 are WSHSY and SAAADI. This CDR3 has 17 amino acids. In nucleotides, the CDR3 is TGCGCCAGCAGTGGGGGTCGGTTCGACTCTGGGGCCAACGTCCTGACTTTC. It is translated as CASSGGRFDSGANVLTF.

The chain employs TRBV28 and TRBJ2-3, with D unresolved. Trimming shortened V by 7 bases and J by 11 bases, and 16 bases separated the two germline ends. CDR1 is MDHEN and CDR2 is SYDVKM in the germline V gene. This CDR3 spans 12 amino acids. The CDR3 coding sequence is TGTGCCAGCATCAACAACTGGAGTAAGCAGTATTTT. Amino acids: CASINNWSKQYF.

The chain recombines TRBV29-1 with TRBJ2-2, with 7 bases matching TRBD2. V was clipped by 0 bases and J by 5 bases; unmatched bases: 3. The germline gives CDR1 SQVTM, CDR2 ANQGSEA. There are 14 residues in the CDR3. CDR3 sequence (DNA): TGCAGCGTTGAAGAGGGAGGGCCGACCGGGGAGCTGTTTTTT. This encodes CSVEEGGPTGELFF.

CDR3 sequence: CASKGPADSQPQHF. The CDR3 region has the DNA TGTGCCAGTAAAGGGCCGGCAGATAGCCAGCCCCAGCATTTT. This rearrangement joins TRBV19 to TRBJ1-5; no clear D gene. Germline V gene lookup returns CDR1 LNHDA and CDR2 SQIVND (reference sequence). There are 14 residues in the CDR3. Trimming removed 7 bases from V and 7 bases from J, with 17 bases in between.

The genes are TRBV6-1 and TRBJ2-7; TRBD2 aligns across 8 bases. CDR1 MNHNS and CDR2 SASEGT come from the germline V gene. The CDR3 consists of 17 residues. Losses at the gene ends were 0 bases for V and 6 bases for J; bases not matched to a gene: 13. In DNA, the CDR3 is TGTGCCAGCAGTGAAGCGAGCACCCTGAGCGGGGGCACCGAGCAGTACTTC. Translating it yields CASSEASTLSGGTEQYF.

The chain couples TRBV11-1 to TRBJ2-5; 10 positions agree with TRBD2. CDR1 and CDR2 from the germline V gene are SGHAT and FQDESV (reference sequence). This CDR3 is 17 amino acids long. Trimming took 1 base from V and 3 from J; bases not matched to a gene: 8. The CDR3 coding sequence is TGTGCCAGCAGCTTAGATCTTTGGACTAGCGGCGAAGAGACCCAGTACTTC. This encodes CASSLDLWTSGEETQYF. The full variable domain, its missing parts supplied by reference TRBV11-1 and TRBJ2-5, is EAEVAQSPRYKITEKSQAVAFWCDPISGHATLYWYRQILGQGPELLVQFQDESVVDDSQLPKDRFSAERLKGVDSTLKIQPAELGDSAMYLCASSLDLWTSGEETQYFGPGTRLLVL.

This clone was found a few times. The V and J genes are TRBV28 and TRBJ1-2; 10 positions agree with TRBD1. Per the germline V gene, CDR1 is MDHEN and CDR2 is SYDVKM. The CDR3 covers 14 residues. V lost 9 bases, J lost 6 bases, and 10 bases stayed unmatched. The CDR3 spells CASTGTGVFDGYTF. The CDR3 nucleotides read TGTGCCAGTACTGGGACAGGGGTCTTCGATGGCTACACCTTC.

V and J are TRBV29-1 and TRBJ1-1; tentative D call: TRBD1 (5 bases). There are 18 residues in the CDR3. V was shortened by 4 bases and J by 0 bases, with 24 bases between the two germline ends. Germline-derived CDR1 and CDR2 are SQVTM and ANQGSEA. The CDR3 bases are TGCAGCGTTGGTGGGGGAGCAGGGCAGCTCCGAATGAACACTGAAGCTTTCTTT. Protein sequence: CSVGGGAGQLRMNTEAFF.

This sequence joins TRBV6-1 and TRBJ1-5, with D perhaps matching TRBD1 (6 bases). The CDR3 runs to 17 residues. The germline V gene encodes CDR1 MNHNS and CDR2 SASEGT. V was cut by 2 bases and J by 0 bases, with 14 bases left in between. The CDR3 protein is CASSEKGGGDSNQPQHF. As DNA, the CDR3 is TGTGCCAGCAGTGAAAAGGGGGGTGGGGATAGCAATCAGCCCCAGCATTTT.

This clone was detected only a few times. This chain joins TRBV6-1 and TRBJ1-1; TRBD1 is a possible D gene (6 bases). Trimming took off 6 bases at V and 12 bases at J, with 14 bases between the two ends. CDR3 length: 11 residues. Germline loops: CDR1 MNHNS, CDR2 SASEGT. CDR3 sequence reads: CASRGDTFTFF. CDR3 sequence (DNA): TGTGCCAGCAGGGGGGACACATTTACTTTCTTT.

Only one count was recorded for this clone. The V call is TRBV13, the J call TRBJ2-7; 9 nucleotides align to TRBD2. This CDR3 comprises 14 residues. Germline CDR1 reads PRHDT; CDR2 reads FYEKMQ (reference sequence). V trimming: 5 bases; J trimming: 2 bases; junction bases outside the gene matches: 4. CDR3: CASSATSGPYEQYF. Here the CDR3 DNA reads TGTGCCAGCAGCGCGACTAGCGGACCCTACGAGCAGTACTTC.

CDR3 sequence (DNA): TGTGCCAGCAGCCCCGGCTATATAGGCGATGAGCAGTTCTTC. Its translation: CASSPGYIGDEQFF. The chain is built from TRBV7-9 and TRBJ2-1; D is unclear. The CDR3 covers 14 residues. The V gene's germline CDR1 is SEHNR and CDR2 FQNEAQ (reference sequence). Trimming took off 5 bases at V and 8 bases at J, with 16 bases between the two ends.

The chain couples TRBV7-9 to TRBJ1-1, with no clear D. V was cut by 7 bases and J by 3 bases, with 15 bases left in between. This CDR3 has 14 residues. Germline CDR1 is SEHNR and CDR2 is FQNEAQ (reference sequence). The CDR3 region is CASTPREVDTEAFF. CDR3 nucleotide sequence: TGTGCCAGCACCCCGAGGGAGGTGGACACTGAAGCTTTCTTT.

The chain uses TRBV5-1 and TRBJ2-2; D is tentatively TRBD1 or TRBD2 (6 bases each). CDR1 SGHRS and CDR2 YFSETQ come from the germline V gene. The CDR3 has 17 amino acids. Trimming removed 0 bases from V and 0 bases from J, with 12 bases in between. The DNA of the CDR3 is TGCGCCAGCAGCTTGGTTCTAGGGGGGCCGAACACCGGGGAGCTGTTTTTT. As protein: CASSLVLGGPNTGELFF.

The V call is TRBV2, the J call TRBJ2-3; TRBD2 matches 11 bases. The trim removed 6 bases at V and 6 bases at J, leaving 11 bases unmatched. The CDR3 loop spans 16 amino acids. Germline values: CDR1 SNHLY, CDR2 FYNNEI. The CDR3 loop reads CASRTGTSGGWDTQYF. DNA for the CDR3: TGTGCCAGCAGGACGGGGACTAGCGGAGGGTGGGATACGCAGTATTTT.

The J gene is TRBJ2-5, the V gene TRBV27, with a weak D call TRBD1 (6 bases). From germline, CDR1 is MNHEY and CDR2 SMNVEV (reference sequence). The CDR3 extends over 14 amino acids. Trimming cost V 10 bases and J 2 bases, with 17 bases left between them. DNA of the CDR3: TGTGCCACCAGGGGTACAGGGTATCAAGAGACCCAGTACTTC. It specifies CATRGTGYQETQYF.

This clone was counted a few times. Here the CDR3 DNA reads TGTGCCAGCTTGGGACGGGTGTCGCCCCAGCATTTT. Amino acid sequence: CASLGRVSPQHF. The chain employs TRBV28 and TRBJ1-5; a possible D gene is TRBD1 (5 bases). The CDR3 is 12 amino acids. The V end lost 8 bases, the J end lost 9 bases, and 14 bases lay between the germline ends. Germline lookup yields CDR1 MDHEN and CDR2 SYDVKM.

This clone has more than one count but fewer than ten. The CDR3 DNA sequence: TGTGCCAGCAGCCCCAAGGGAAGGGACTCTGGAAACACCATATATTTT. Encoded protein: CASSPKGRDSGNTIYF. This rearrangement joins TRBV7-8 to TRBJ1-3; the D is unclear. This CDR3 contains 16 residues. From germline, CDR1 is SGHVS and CDR2 FQNEAQ. Trimming shortened V by 5 bases and J by 0 bases, and 14 bases separated the two germline ends.

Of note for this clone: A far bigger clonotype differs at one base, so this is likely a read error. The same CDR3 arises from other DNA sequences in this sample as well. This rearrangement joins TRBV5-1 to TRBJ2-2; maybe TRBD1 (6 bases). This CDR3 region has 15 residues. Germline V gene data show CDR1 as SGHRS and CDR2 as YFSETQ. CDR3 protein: CASSLDSRGSGELFF. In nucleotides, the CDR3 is TGCGCCAGTAGCTTGGATTCCAGGGGATCCGGGGAGCTGTTTTTT.

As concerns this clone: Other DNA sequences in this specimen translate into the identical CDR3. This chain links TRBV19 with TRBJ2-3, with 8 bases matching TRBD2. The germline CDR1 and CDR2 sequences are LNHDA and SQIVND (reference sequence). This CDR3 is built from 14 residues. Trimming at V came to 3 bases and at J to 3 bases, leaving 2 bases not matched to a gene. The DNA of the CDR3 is TGTGCCAGTAGTATTCCGGGAGGGACAGATACGCAGTATTTT. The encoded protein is CASSIPGGTDTQYF. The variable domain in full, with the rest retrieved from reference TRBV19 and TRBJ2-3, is DGGITQSPKYLFRKEGQNVTLSCEQNLNHDAMYWYRQDPGQGLRLIYYSQIVNDFQKGDIAEGYSVSREKKESFPLTVTSAQKNPTAFYLCASSIPGGTDTQYFGPGTRLTVL.